What follows are 6 T cell receptor beta chains derived from one specimen sequenced in a study of T cell responses to AZD1222 COVID-19 vaccine. Profiled with immunoSEQ multiplex PCR; TCRdb holds only in-frame clones, not every one. The table shows some 150,000 clones, with approximately 91% occurring only once. This specimen was peripheral blood, taken 28 days after the second AZD1222 dose. All receptors come from an adult who received the AZD1222 COVID-19 vaccine.

V usage is TRBV3-1 (or the pseudogene TRBV3-2) and J usage is TRBJ2-4, with TRBD1 matching over 7 bases. J gave up 2 bases and V 0 bases, and 7 bases lay outside the gene matches. Germline V lookup: CDR1 LGHDT, CDR2 YNNKEL (reference sequence). This CDR3 is built from 17 residues. CDR3 DNA: TGTGCCAGCAGCCAAGAGGGGTGGACAGGCCCCAAAAACATTCAGTACTTC. It is translated as CASSQEGWTGPKNIQYF.

This clone was observed once. This chain joins TRBV5-1 and TRBJ2-5, with TRBD1 as a possible D gene (5 bases). The CDR3 is 16 residues long. The V gene lost 0 bases and the J gene lost 5 bases, with 17 bases spanning the gap. In germline, CDR1 is SGHRS, CDR2 YFSETQ. The CDR3 coding sequence is TGCGCCAGCAGCTTGGCCGGACATGACCTCGGGGAGACCCAGTACTTC. It specifies CASSLAGHDLGETQYF.

This chain links TRBV3-1 (or the pseudogene TRBV3-2) with TRBJ1-3; D not resolved. Germline CDR1 is LGHDT and CDR2 is YNNKEL (reference sequence). Trimming cost V 1 base and J 0 bases, with 7 bases left between them. CDR3 length: 15 residues. The CDR3 reads CASSQGASSGNTIYF. The CDR3, as DNA: TGTGCCAGCAGCCAAGGGGCGTCCTCTGGAAACACCATATATTTT.

This clone was counted between two and nine times. The chain employs TRBV6-5 and TRBJ1-5; D remains unclear. Germline V gene data show CDR1 as MNHEY and CDR2 as SVGAGI. V was cut by 6 bases and J by 7 bases, with 13 bases left in between. The CDR3 consists of 13 residues. CDR3 sequence: CASRTALRQPQHF. The CDR3 DNA reads TGTGCCAGCAGAACTGCCTTGCGACAGCCCCAGCATTTT.

The chain couples TRBV12-5 to TRBJ1-1; D is perhaps TRBD1 (6 bases). Trimming took 7 bases from V and 4 from J, leaving 13 bases between them. CDR3 size: 13 residues. CDR1 and CDR2 (germline): LGHNT, FRNRAP. In DNA, the CDR3 is TGTGCTAGTGCCATCTCAGGGGCCACTGAAGCTTTCTTT. Protein product: CASAISGATEAFF.

With regard to this clone: One end of the junction fails to match germline, which may point to a read error. The rearrangement joins TRBV5-6 to TRBJ1-2, with D possibly TRBD1 on 6 matching bases. The germline V gene encodes CDR1 SGHDT and CDR2 YYEEEE. This CDR3 is 17 amino acids long. CDR3 in DNA: TGTGCCAGCAGGTTGGGGGGCAGGGTAGTCCTCGCCTATGGCTACACCTTC. Translating it yields CASRLGGRVVLAYGYTF.